This T cell receptor (beta chain) was sequenced in a study of vaccination and CD4 T cells after COVID-19. As to treatment: approximately 9-day PBMC culture with coronavirus spike peptide pools or control peptides (ViraFEST assay). General study results and limits: Median reactive clonotypes, those recognizing SARS-CoV-2, rose from about 20 to 38, not significantly.

The Oncomine TCR Beta short-read assay sequenced DNA from cultured CD4+ T cells. Using its own MiXCR run on the PCR reads, TCRdb lists one record per CDR3 protein. In the table there are under 25,000 distinct CDR3 sequences, around a quarter of which are singletons. Points on this clonotype: Antigen specificity is unknown.

Sequencing used cultured CD4+ T cells from blood. This clonotype originated in a human donor with COVID-19.

CDR3 in DNA: TGTGCCAGCAGTCACCCCTCAGGGGGCCAAGAGACCCAGTACTTC. This gives the protein CASSHPSGGQETQYF. The chain uses TRBV7-3 and TRBJ2-5; 7 bases match TRBD1. The length of the CDR3 is 15 residues. J was trimmed by 1 base and V by 6 bases; bases with no gene match: 8. Germline V gene lookup returns CDR1 SGHTA and CDR2 FQGTGA.